These 18 T cell receptor beta chains were all obtained from the same sample, sequenced in a study of shared clonotypes between healthy human individuals. Sequencing was performed with immunoSEQ multiplex PCR; in TCRdb, only in-frame clones are kept and a portion is missing. The data show a few million clones, around 94% seen once. What was sequenced was naive CD4+ T cells sorted from blood. Subset described: CD45RA+ positively selected. These receptors were collected from a man aged 18-30 years in good health.

The chain is built from TRBV7-2 and TRBJ1-5; no clear D gene. In germline, CDR1 is SGHTA, CDR2 FQGNSA. The CDR3 loop spans 12 amino acids. With 8 bases removed from V and 10 bases from J, the gap between germline ends came to 15 bases. In DNA, the CDR3 is TGTGCCAGCTCCCTTTTGCTCGGACCCCAGCATTTT. This codes for CASSLLLGPQHF.

This rearrangement joins TRBV7-2 to TRBJ2-7; 12 nucleotides align to TRBD2. The trim removed 4 bases at V and 4 bases at J, leaving 8 bases unmatched. This CDR3 comprises 16 residues. Germline V gene data show CDR1 as SGHTA and CDR2 as FQGNSA. CDR3 nucleotide sequence: TGTGCCAGCAGCTCTCGGACTAGCGGGATTCCTTACGAGCAGTACTTC. It translates to CASSSRTSGIPYEQYF. Full variable domain (outside the CDR3, taken from reference TRBV7-2 and TRBJ2-7): GAGVSQSPSNKVTEKGKDVELRCDPISGHTALYWYRQSLGQGLEFLIYFQGNSAPDKSGLPSDRFSAERTGGSVSTLTIQRTQQEDSAVYLCASSSRTSGIPYEQYFGPGTRLTVT.

V and J are TRBV5-1 and TRBJ2-1; TRBD1 might be the D (5 bases). From germline, CDR1 is SGHRS and CDR2 YFSETQ. The V gene lost 5 bases and the J gene lost 5 bases, with 17 bases spanning the gap. The CDR3 consists of 15 residues. CDR3 residues: CASRPAQGADNEQFF. The CDR3 DNA reads as TGCGCCAGCAGGCCCGCCCAGGGCGCCGACAATGAGCAGTTCTTC.

The chain uses TRBV4-3 and TRBJ2-2, with no clear D. V shed 0 bases and J shed 8 bases, with 7 bases lying between them. The germline V gene encodes CDR1 LGHNA and CDR2 YSLEER. CDR3 length: 13 amino acids. CDR3 protein: CASSQDLVGELFF. Here the CDR3 DNA reads TGCGCCAGCAGCCAAGATTTGGTTGGGGAGCTGTTTTTT.

The chain carries TRBV18 and TRBJ2-1; a weak D match, TRBD2 (6 bases). Germline-derived CDR1 and CDR2 are KGHSH and LQKENI. V was trimmed by 3 bases and J by 6 bases, leaving 18 bases between them. The CDR3 is 16 residues long. The DNA for the CDR3 is TGTGCCAGCTCACCGGTGCGGGACCTAAGAGGCAATGAGCAGTTCTTC. It yields the protein CASSPVRDLRGNEQFF.

The count of this clone is one. V gene TRBV9 combines with J gene TRBJ1-3; no firm D call. Germline V lookup: CDR1 SGDLS, CDR2 YYNGEE. This CDR3 contains 16 residues. Trimming left V 3 bases short and J 2 bases short, with 15 bases between. In DNA, the CDR3 is TGTGCCAGCAGCGCTGATACATTAGGTCCTGGAAACACCATATATTTT. Protein product: CASSADTLGPGNTIYF.

CDR3 coding DNA: TGTGCCAGCAGCTTAGCGCTCGGGCAGCACACTGAAGCTTTCTTT. Amino acid sequence: CASSLALGQHTEAFF. The rearrangement joins TRBV7-2 to TRBJ1-1; D gene ambiguous. Germline V gene lookup returns CDR1 SGHTA and CDR2 FQGNSA. This CDR3 has 15 residues. V lost 0 bases, J lost 3 bases, and 11 bases lay in between.

This chain connects TRBV28 to TRBJ1-5; 10 bases match TRBD1. This CDR3 has 15 residues. V dropped 4 bases and J dropped 7; count of bases not matched to a gene: 7. Looked up from germline, CDR1 is MDHEN and CDR2 is SYDVKM. The CDR3 region has the DNA TGTGCCAGCAGTTCTGGACAGGGGGTATCGCAGCCCCAGCATTTT. Amino acids: CASSSGQGVSQPQHF. Drawing the rest from reference TRBV28 and TRBJ1-5, the complete variable domain is DVKVTQSSRYLVKRTGEKVFLECVQDMDHENMFWYRQDPGLGLRLIYFSYDVKMKEKGDIPEGYSVSREKKERFSLILESASTNQTSMYLCASSSGQGVSQPQHFGDGTRLSIL.

The genes are TRBV9 and TRBJ2-6; no clear D. The CDR3 totals 15 residues. V was cut by 3 bases and J by 0 bases, with 7 bases left in between. The germline CDR1 and CDR2 sequences are SGDLS and YYNGEE. The CDR3 coding sequence is TGTGCCAGCAGCGCCAGCCTCTCTGGGGCCAACGTCCTGACTTTC. Its protein product is CASSASLSGANVLTF.

The gene calls are TRBV6-1 and TRBJ2-1, with 8 positions matching TRBD2. The CDR3 consists of 13 residues. Germline CDR1 and CDR2: MNHNS and SASEGT. Trimming cost V 4 bases and J 8 bases; bases outside gene matches: 4. The CDR3 sequence is CASSGGLAYEQFF. The CDR3 DNA follows: TGTGCCAGCAGTGGCGGACTAGCCTATGAGCAGTTCTTC.

The J gene is TRBJ1-4, the V gene TRBV18, with 8 bases aligning to TRBD1. The CDR3 is 16 residues long. The germline V gene encodes CDR1 KGHSH and CDR2 LQKENI. The junction had 11 bases not matched to a gene; V was cut back by 8 bases and J by 3 bases. DNA of the CDR3: TGTGCCAGCAGAACACCTCAGGGGGCTTCTAATGAAAAACTGTTTTTT. Encoded protein: CASRTPQGASNEKLFF.

This chain joins TRBV2 and TRBJ1-1; maybe TRBD1 (5 bases). Germline V gene sequence: CDR1 SNHLY, CDR2 FYNNEI. Deletions cut 4 bases from V and 3 bases from J, with 6 bases between. The CDR3 has 12 residues. The chain's CDR3 is CASSAGYTEAFF. The CDR3 region has the DNA TGTGCCAGCAGTGCAGGGTACACTGAAGCTTTCTTT.

V and J are TRBV25-1 and TRBJ2-7, with D possibly called TRBD1 or TRBD2 (5 bases each). The CDR3 has 13 amino acids. Germline values: CDR1 MGHDK, CDR2 SYGVNS. Trimming left V 6 bases short and J 1 base short, with 10 bases between. CDR3 DNA sequence: TGTGCCAGCAGACTGGGACCGTCCTACGAGCAGTACTTC. As protein: CASRLGPSYEQYF.

This chain connects TRBV5-4 to TRBJ1-2, with D possibly being TRBD1 (6 bases). V was trimmed by 0 bases and J by 2 bases, leaving 11 bases between them. There are 15 residues in the CDR3. Looked up from germline, CDR1 is SGHNT and CDR2 is YYREEE (reference sequence). CDR3 coding DNA: TGTGCCAGCAGCTTGGAGGGACATATAAACTATGGCTACACCTTC. Amino acids: CASSLEGHINYGYTF.

The chain links TRBV13 to TRBJ2-1, with D perhaps matching TRBD2 (6 bases). The germline CDR1 and CDR2 sequences are PRHDT and FYEKMQ (reference sequence). The CDR3 length is 14 residues. Between the trimmed V and J ends, which lost 4 bases and 13 bases, there was a span of 20 bases. CDR3 protein: CASSSRAGGTSQFF. As DNA, the CDR3 is TGTGCCAGCAGCTCTCGGGCCGGGGGAACGAGCCAGTTCTTC.

The chain links TRBV2 to TRBJ2-3; a weak D match, TRBD2 (5 bases). Germline-derived CDR1 and CDR2 are SNHLY and FYNNEI. Deletions cut 6 bases from V and 8 bases from J, with 12 bases between. The CDR3 is made up of 12 amino acids. The CDR3 DNA reads TGTGCCAGCAGAGAACTAGGCGGTACGCAGTATTTT. It encodes CASRELGGTQYF.

V gene TRBV30 combines with J gene TRBJ2-5; maybe TRBD2 (5 bases). The CDR3 has 13 residues. Germline CDR1 and CDR2: GTSNPN and SVGIG (reference sequence). V shed 2 bases and J shed 2 bases, with 9 bases lying between them. The CDR3 region has the DNA TGTGCCTGGAGTTCGGGGTTTCAAGAGACCCAGTACTTC. Encoded protein: CAWSSGFQETQYF.

The chain recombines TRBV28 with TRBJ1-5, with D unresolved. Germline V gene data show CDR1 as MDHEN and CDR2 as SYDVKM. The V end lost 8 bases, the J end lost 1 base, and 12 bases lay between the germline ends. CDR3 length equals 14 residues. CDR3 DNA: TGTGCCAGCGGGCCCGGGAGGAGCAATCAGCCCCAGCATTTT. This sequence encodes CASGPGRSNQPQHF.